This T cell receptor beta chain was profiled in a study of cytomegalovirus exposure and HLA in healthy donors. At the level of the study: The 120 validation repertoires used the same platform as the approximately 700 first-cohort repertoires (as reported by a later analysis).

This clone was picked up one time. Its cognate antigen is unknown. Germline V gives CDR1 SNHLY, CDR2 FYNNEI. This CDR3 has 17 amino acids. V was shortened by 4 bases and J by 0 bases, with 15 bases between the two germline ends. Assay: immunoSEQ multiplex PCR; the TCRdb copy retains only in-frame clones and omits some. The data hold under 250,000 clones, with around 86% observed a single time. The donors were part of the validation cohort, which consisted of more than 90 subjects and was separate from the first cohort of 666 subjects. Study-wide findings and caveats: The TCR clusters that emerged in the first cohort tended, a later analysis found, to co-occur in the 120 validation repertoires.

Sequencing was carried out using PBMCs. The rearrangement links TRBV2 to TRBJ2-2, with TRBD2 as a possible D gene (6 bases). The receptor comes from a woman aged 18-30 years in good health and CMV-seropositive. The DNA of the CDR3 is TGTGCCAGCAGTGTAGTAACCGGGACTGCGAACACCGGGGAGCTGTTTTTT. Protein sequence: CASSVVTGTANTGELFF.